The 5 T cell receptor beta chains given below trace back to one sample, sequenced in a study of beta chain features in type 1 diabetes. The study reverse transcribed the entire isolated RNA, so it sequenced expressed TCRB transcripts. Produced via immunoSEQ multiplex PCR; TCRdb's table is partial and in-frame only. Here the sample spans just under 150,000 clones, 8% to 13% being singletons. Sequences were obtained from naive CD4+ T cells from blood. These TCRs come from a young man in good health.

The chain is built from TRBV5-4 and TRBJ2-1, with 8 bases aligning to TRBD1. This CDR3 is 13 amino acids long. Germline CDR1 reads SGHNT; CDR2 reads YYREEE (reference sequence). J lost 8 bases, V lost 4 bases, and 5 bases had no gene match. The CDR3, as DNA: TGTGCCAGCAGCGACAGGGGACGGCATGAGCAGTTCTTC. It specifies CASSDRGRHEQFF.

The rearrangement uses TRBV4-1 and TRBJ2-5; the D gene is possibly TRBD2 (5 bases). Germline V gene lookup returns CDR1 MGHRA and CDR2 YSYEKL. The CDR3 has 16 amino acids. Trimming took off 0 bases at V and 5 bases at J, with 16 bases between the two ends. The CDR3 DNA is TGCGCCAGCAGCCAAGATCCTACCGACTACGGGGAGACCCAGTACTTC. It yields the protein CASSQDPTDYGETQYF.

A few counts support this clone. V and J are TRBV19 and TRBJ2-5; 7 bases agree with TRBD1. The CDR3 consists of 14 residues. CDR1 LNHDA and CDR2 SQIVND come from the germline V gene (reference sequence). Losses at the gene ends were 6 bases for V and 5 bases for J; bases not matched to a gene: 9. CDR3 nucleotides: TGTGCCAGTAGCCTACGGACAGGTGGCGAGACCCAGTACTTC. It codes for CASSLRTGGETQYF.

This clone was seen more than once but under ten times. The chain couples TRBV4-3 to TRBJ2-1; tentatively, D is TRBD1 (5 bases). Trimming left V 1 base short and J 6 bases short, with 13 bases between. Germline V CDR1 and CDR2: LGHNA, YSLEER. The CDR3 runs 15 residues. CDR3 DNA sequence: TGCGCCAGCAGCCAAGTGACAGCCGACGGCAATGAGCAGTTCTTC. This encodes CASSQVTADGNEQFF.

This clone was counted only a few times. V is TRBV4-1 and J is TRBJ1-6, with 8 bases fitting TRBD1. V lost 1 base and J lost 6; bases outside the gene matches: 2. The CDR3 contains 15 residues. CDR1 MGHRA and CDR2 YSYEKL come from the germline V gene. The CDR3 region has the DNA TGCGCCAGCAGCCAAGGGGACAGGAGTAATTCACCCCTCCACTTT. Translation gives CASSQGDRSNSPLHF.